The text below deals with one T cell receptor (beta chain). This sample is part of a study of blood T cell repertoires in COVID-19. Background on the study: The United States, Italy and Spain provided the acute and convalescent COVID-19 samples.

V was clipped by 1 base and J by 10 bases; unmatched bases: 15. The CDR3 sequence is 17 residues long. Germline V gene lookup returns CDR1 SEHNR and CDR2 FQNEAQ (reference sequence). In the original workflow: Estimation of nucleated cell counts was performed using reference gene primer amplification. Clones were sequenced by immunoSEQ multiplex PCR, and TCRdb holds only the in-frame ones, with some missing. Clonal size and the V and J genes are those of that table, whereas D and trimming came from the DNA. The sample carries approximately 280,000 clones, around 85% recorded once. Seattle participants joined during active infection and were tracked over time.

The clonotype was recovered from a human donor with COVID-19, enrolled during active disease. The donor label of this sample is uncertain. The chain has TRBV7-9 and TRBJ2-5; 10 bases line up with TRBD1. The sequenced sample was peripheral blood. CDR3 DNA: TGTGCCAGCAGCTTAGTTTTTGGGACAGGGGAATCCGGGGTCCAGTACTTC. The encoded protein is CASSLVFGTGESGVQYF.